The source of this T cell receptor (beta chain) is a study of breast tumors, draining lymph nodes, adjacent tissues. Whole-study results and caveats: Luminal-like breast cancer showed significantly higher tumor–nontumor repertoire similarity than basal-like. Data fit most tumor T cells coming from lymph node, expanding in tumor. Tumor T cell lymph node origin was a supported hypothesis, not proven.

Samples came from axillary lymph nodes draining the breast cancer. This clonotype has ten or more counts. Its antigen is not identified. TCRdb fed the multiplex PCR reads into MiXCR, producing one record per CDR3 protein. Among about 200,000 distinct CDR3 sequences, approximately 33% were seen once, and the ten largest hold about 4.5%. The germline V gene encodes CDR1 SGHTA and CDR2 FQGNSA. After removal of 1 base from V and 6 bases from J, the junction contained 1 base not matched to a gene. The CDR3 extends over 13 amino acids. This receptor was obtained from a female donor with breast cancer. Some clones in this sample may be carry-over from other donors' samples. Sequenced: axillary lymph node tissue. The rearrangement uses TRBV7-2 and TRBJ2-3; 7 positions agree with TRBD2. As DNA, the CDR3 is TGTGCCAGCAGCTTAGGGGAGGGGGATACGCAGTATTTT. Its protein product is CASSLGEGDTQYF. The full variable domain, rest sourced from reference TRBV7-2 and TRBJ2-3, is GAGVSQSPSNKVTEKGKDVELRCDPISGHTALYWYRQSLGQGLEFLIYFQGNSAPDKSGLPSDRFSAERTGGSVSTLTIQRTQQEDSAVYLCASSLGEGDTQYFGPGTRLTVL.